A selection of T cell receptor beta chains follows, all from one sample in a study of T cell responses to AZD1222 COVID-19 vaccine. Profiled with immunoSEQ multiplex PCR; TCRdb holds only in-frame clones, not every one. The repertoire includes about 140,000 clones, around 93% of them detected once, and 5.1% sits in the top ten. The sequences come from peripheral blood, collected on day 0 of AZD1222 vaccination. These receptors were taken from an adult in good health. CDR3s include the opening cysteine and the closing phenylalanine or tryptophan. Fields, in order: V gene, J gene, clone size, D gene, CDR3 protein, CDR3 DNA. The D gene is left open where the match is weak. Some rows have no size entry. The others give once, few or many, or a class for an expanded clone.

V gene: TRBV4-3; J gene: TRBJ2-7; clone size: .; D gene: TRBD1; CDR3 protein: CASSPSGTGEHEQYF; CDR3 DNA: TGCGCCAGCAGCCCCTCCGGGACAGGGGAACACGAGCAGTACTTC
V gene: TRBV4-3; J gene: TRBJ1-2; clone size: .; D gene: .; CDR3 protein: CASSQDYSGLEEGYTF; CDR3 DNA: TGCGCCAGCAGCCAAGATTACTCGGGATTGGAGGAAGGCTACACCTTC
V gene: TRBV3-1/TRBV3-2; J gene: TRBJ2-7; clone size: .; D gene: TRBD2; CDR3 protein: CASSQTSGTSGGAIGEQYF; CDR3 DNA: TGTGCCAGCAGCCAGACCTCCGGGACTAGCGGGGGTGCTATCGGCGAGCAGTACTTC
V gene: TRBV5-8; J gene: TRBJ1-2; clone size: .; D gene: .; CDR3 protein: CASSLFFGAATTNYGYTF; CDR3 DNA: TGTGCCAGCAGCTTGTTCTTTGGCGCGGCGACTACTAACTATGGCTACACCTTC
V gene: TRBV5-4; J gene: TRBJ2-3; clone size: .; D gene: .; CDR3 protein: CASSLDQGSTDTQYF; CDR3 DNA: TGTGCCAGCAGCTTGGATCAGGGTAGCACAGATACGCAGTATTTT
V gene: TRBV15; J gene: TRBJ2-5; clone size: .; D gene: .; CDR3 protein: CATSREGAPGTQYF; CDR3 DNA: TGTGCCACCAGCAGAGAAGGGGCCCCGGGGACCCAGTACTTC
V gene: TRBV13; J gene: TRBJ1-2; clone size: .; D gene: .; CDR3 protein: CASSLRGRGYTF; CDR3 DNA: TGTGCCAGCAGCTTACGGGGGCGGGGCTACACCTTC
V gene: TRBV19; J gene: TRBJ1-4; clone size: .; D gene: .; CDR3 protein: CASSITGSAGGLFF; CDR3 DNA: TGTGCCAGTAGTATTACAGGTTCCGCGGGGGGTTTGTTTTTT
V gene: TRBV27; J gene: TRBJ2-7; clone size: .; D gene: TRBD1; CDR3 protein: CASSLEGDSHLMFYEQYF; CDR3 DNA: TGTGCCAGCAGTTTAGAAGGGGACAGTCACCTGATGTTCTACGAGCAGTACTTC
V gene: TRBV7-2; J gene: TRBJ2-4; clone size: once; D gene: TRBD2; CDR3 protein: CASSLTSGGENIQYF; CDR3 DNA: TGTGCCAGCAGCCTGACTAGCGGGGGGGAAAACATTCAGTACTTC
V gene: TRBV5-1; J gene: TRBJ2-5; clone size: .; D gene: .; CDR3 protein: CASSLGVARSQETQYF; CDR3 DNA: TGCGCCAGCAGCTTGGGTGTGGCGCGAAGCCAAGAGACCCAGTACTTC
V gene: TRBV3-1/TRBV3-2; J gene: TRBJ2-5; clone size: .; D gene: .; CDR3 protein: CASSQDLGLETQYF; CDR3 DNA: TGTGCCAGCAGCCAAGATCTGGGGTTAGAGACCCAGTACTTC
V gene: TRBV10-3; J gene: TRBJ2-1; clone size: .; D gene: TRBD2; CDR3 protein: CAISVGALAGGDNEQFF; CDR3 DNA: TGTGCCATCAGTGTGGGGGCACTAGCGGGGGGCGACAATGAGCAGTTCTTC
V gene: TRBV5-5; J gene: TRBJ2-3; clone size: .; D gene: .; CDR3 protein: CASSFFSQARVTDTQYF; CDR3 DNA: TGTGCCAGCAGCTTTTTCTCACAGGCCCGGGTCACAGATACGCAGTATTTT
V gene: TRBV11-3; J gene: TRBJ2-3; clone size: .; D gene: TRBD2; CDR3 protein: CASSEGLAHSTDTQYF; CDR3 DNA: TGTGCCAGCAGCGAAGGACTAGCGCATTCGACAGATACGCAGTATTTT